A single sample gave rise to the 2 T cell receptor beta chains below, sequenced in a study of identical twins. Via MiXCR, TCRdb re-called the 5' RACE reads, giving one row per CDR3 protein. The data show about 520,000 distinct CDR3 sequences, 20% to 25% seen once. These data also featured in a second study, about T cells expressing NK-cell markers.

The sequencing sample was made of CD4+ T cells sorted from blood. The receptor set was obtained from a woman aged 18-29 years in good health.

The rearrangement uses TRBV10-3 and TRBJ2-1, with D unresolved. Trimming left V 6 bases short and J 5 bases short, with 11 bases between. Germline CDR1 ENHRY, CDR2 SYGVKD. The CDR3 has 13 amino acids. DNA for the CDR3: TGTGCCATCAGGATGCTAGAGGACAATGAGCAGTTCTTC. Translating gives CAIRMLEDNEQFF.

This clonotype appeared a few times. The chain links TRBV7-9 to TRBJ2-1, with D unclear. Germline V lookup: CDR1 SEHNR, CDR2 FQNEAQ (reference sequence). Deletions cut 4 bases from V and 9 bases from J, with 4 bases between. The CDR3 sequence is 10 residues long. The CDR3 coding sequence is TGTGCCAGCAGCTCTACTGAGCAGTTCTTC. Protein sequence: CASSSTEQFF.